The T cell receptor beta chain under discussion was sequenced for a study of human T cells and chemical hapten exposure. Looking at the study overall: Upper inner arm skin measuring about 2 cm by about 2 cm received 2% DPC for sensitization. Patches that contained 0.01% DPC were applied to the upper back and read at 6 days.

General study findings and limits: Alopecia affecting every donor means their immune response may not match healthy people's. Versus controls, significantly more large CDR3 similarity clusters arose from expanded TCRs.

Stated time point: patch test 1, 2 weeks after DPC sensitization. Described treatment: therapeutic diphenylcyclopropenone sensitization with weekly scalp DPC. The germline V gene encodes CDR1 SGHRS and CDR2 YFSETQ. This CDR3 contains 16 residues. The V end lost 4 bases, the J end lost 5 bases, and 21 bases lay between the germline ends. TCRdb reprocessed the RACE reads with MiXCR, giving one entry per CDR3 protein. The sample lists approximately 60,000 distinct CDR3 sequences, 9% to 9.5% occurring once. The table lists this clonotype with a few counts. Its antigen is currently unknown. The J gene is TRBJ1-2, the V gene TRBV5-1, with a possible D match to TRBD1 (6 bases). The source material was whole blood, sampled in connection with sensitization to the hapten diphenylcyclopropenone (DPC). The TCR was taken from a woman between 35 and 50 years old with alopecia areata. Some clones in this sample may be carry-over from other donors' samples. CDR3 loop: CASSPWDTDPGYGYTF. The CDR3 DNA reads TGCGCCAGCAGCCCCTGGGACACCGATCCGGGGTATGGCTACACCTTC.